The source of this TCR beta chain is a study of CD8 T cells in ankylosing spondylitis. Each CDR3 protein gets one entry after TCRdb re-called the 5' RACE reads with MiXCR. There are under 950,000 distinct CDR3 sequences in the sample; over 15% occur only once, and 15% to 20% lies in the top ten. Study conclusions and caveats: Seven to nine highly homologous variants formed a TCR beta motif that appeared characteristic of ankylosing spondylitis blood.

CDR3 length: 14 residues. Trimming shortened V by 0 bases and J by 1 base, and 6 bases separated the two germline ends. As for this clonotype: Its antigen is not known.

Sequenced sample: blood, either unsorted or a sorted T cell fraction (not recorded which). This TCR was sampled from a male donor with ankylosing spondylitis. The chain carries TRBV23-1 and TRBJ2-5; D gene unclear. TRBV23-1 is known as an ORF, though its function is uncertain. CDR3 in DNA: TGCGCCAGCAGTCAATCGGTGGTCCAAGAGACCCAGTACTTC. This encodes CASSQSVVQETQYF.